A single sample gave rise to the 7 T cell receptor beta chains below, sequenced in a study of T-cell reconstitution after alpha-beta-depleted transplantation in children. Molecular barcoding with unique molecular identifiers was used for the TCRbeta library. TCRdb processed the PCR reads anew with MiXCR; each CDR3 protein has one entry. The sample records a few hundred thousand distinct CDR3 sequences, approximately 6.9% being singletons. Sequencing was performed on PBMCs, taken before TCRalphabeta/CD19-depleted stem cell transplant. These TCRs come from a boy aged 2 to 9 with acute lymphoblastic leukemia, due to receive a stem cell transplant.

This clonotype has ten or more counts. The chain recombines TRBV29-1 with TRBJ1-4, with 9 nucleotides matching TRBD1. The V gene's germline CDR1 is SQVTM and CDR2 ANQGSEA. This CDR3 is built from 12 residues. V shed 7 bases and J 8 bases; nucleotides not matched to a gene: 5. Here the CDR3 DNA reads TGCAGCGGGGGACAGGGTGGGGAAAAACTGTTTTTT. Translation: CSGGQGGEKLFF.

This chain links TRBV11-2 with TRBJ2-1; D may be TRBD2 (6 bases). With 0 bases removed from V and 12 bases from J, the gap between germline ends came to 18 bases. The CDR3 length is 15 residues. Germline V gives CDR1 SGHAT, CDR2 FQNNGV. The CDR3 nucleotides read TGTGCCAGCAGCTTAGATCTGTTTATCGGGAGTGGGCAGTTCTTC. It translates to CASSLDLFIGSGQFF. Based on the CDR3 plus reference TRBV11-2 and TRBJ2-1, the full variable domain is EAGVAQSPRYKIIEKRQSVAFWCNPISGHATLYWYQQILGQGPKLLIQFQNNGVVDDSQLPKDRFSAERLKGVDSTLKIQPAKLEDSAVYLCASSLDLFIGSGQFFGPGTRLTVL.

Ten or more counts support this clonotype. The chain uses TRBV12-3 or TRBV12-4 and TRBJ2-7; perhaps TRBD1 as D (6 bases). There are 12 residues in the CDR3. Trimming pared 6 bases from V and 3 bases from J, leaving 9 bases between. CDR3 protein: CASSTQGYEQYF. DNA for the CDR3: TGTGCCAGCAGCACACAGGGCTACGAGCAGTACTTC.

This clonotype was seen repeatedly, ten times or more. This chain links TRBV6-2 or TRBV6-3 with TRBJ2-2, with D tentatively TRBD1 or TRBD2 (5 bases each). V was clipped by 7 bases and J by 2 bases, with 8 bases between them. This CDR3 is 13 amino acids long. CDR1 and CDR2 from the germline V gene are MNHEY and SVGEGT. CDR3 residues: CASTRDNTGELFF. DNA of the CDR3: TGTGCCAGCACACGGGACAACACCGGGGAGCTGTTTTTT.

This clonotype was counted a few times. The gene calls are TRBV7-2 and TRBJ1-2; the D gene is possibly TRBD1 (6 bases). CDR1 SGHTA and CDR2 FQGNSA come from the germline V gene. V dropped 3 bases and J dropped 5 bases, with 13 bases sitting between them. CDR3 length: 14 amino acids. The CDR3 DNA follows: TGTGCCAGCAGCTTGCGTTGGGGGCCTTATGGCTACACCTTC. Amino acid sequence: CASSLRWGPYGYTF.

This clonotype was seen only a few times. The chain employs TRBV7-3 and TRBJ2-7, with D unclear. Germline CDR1 and CDR2: SGHTA and FQGTGA. Trimming shortened V by 4 bases and J by 3 bases, and 7 bases separated the two germline ends. The CDR3 length is 12 residues. The CDR3 DNA sequence: TGTGCCAGCAGCTCCGACGGCTACGAGCAGTACTTC. Protein product: CASSSDGYEQYF.

This clonotype was picked up many times. This chain links TRBV12-3 or TRBV12-4 with TRBJ1-4; tentative D call: TRBD1 (5 bases). The V end lost 2 bases, the J end lost 8 bases, and 12 bases lay between the germline ends. The CDR3 covers 14 residues. DNA for the CDR3: TGTGCCAGCAGTTTAAGCAGGGCGGACGAAAAACTGTTTTTT. As protein: CASSLSRADEKLFF.